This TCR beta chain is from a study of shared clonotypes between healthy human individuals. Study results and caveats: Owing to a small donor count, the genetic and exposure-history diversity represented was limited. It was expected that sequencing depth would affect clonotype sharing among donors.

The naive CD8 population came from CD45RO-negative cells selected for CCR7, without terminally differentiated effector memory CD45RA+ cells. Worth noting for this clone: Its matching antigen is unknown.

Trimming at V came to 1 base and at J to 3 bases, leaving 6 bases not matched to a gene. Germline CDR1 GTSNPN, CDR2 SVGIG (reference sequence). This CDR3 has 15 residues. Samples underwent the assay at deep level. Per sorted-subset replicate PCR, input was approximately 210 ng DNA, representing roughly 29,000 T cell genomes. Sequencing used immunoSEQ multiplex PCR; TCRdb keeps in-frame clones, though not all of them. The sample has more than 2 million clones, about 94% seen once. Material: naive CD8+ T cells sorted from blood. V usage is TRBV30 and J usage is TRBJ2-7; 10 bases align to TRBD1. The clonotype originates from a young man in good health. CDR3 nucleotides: TGTGCCTGGAGTGCCCCCGGGACAGGGGTCTACGAGCAGTACTTC. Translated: CAWSAPGTGVYEQYF.